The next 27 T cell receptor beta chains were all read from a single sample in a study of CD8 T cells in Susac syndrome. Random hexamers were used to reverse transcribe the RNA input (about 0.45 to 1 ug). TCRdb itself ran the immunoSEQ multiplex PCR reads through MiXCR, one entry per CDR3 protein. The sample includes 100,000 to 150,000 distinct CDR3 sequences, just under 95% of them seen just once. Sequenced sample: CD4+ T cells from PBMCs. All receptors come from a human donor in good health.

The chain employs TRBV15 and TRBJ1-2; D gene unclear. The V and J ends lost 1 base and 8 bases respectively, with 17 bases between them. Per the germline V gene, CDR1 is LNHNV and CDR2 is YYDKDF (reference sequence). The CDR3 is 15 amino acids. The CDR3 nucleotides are TGTGCCACCAGCAGAGTGGGCAGGTCTGACCTGGGCTACACCTTC. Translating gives CATSRVGRSDLGYTF.

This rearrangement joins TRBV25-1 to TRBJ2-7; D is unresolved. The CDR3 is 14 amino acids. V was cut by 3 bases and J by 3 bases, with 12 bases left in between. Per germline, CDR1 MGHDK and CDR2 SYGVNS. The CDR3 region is CASSDPKRSYEQYF. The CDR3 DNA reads TGTGCCAGCAGTGACCCCAAGAGAAGCTACGAGCAGTACTTC.

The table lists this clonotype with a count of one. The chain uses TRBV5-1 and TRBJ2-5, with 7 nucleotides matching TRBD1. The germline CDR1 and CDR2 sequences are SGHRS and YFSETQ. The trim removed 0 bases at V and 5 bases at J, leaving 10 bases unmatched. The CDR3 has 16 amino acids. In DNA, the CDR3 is TGCGCCAGCAGCTTGGAAACAGGGGCGTTTGCGGAGACCCAGTACTTC. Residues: CASSLETGAFAETQYF. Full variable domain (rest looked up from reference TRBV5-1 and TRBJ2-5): KAGVTQTPRYLIKTRGQQVTLSCSPISGHRSVSWYQQTPGQGLQFLFEYFSETQRNKGNFPGRFSGRQFSNSRSEMNVSTLELGDSALYLCASSLETGAFAETQYFGPGTRLLVL.

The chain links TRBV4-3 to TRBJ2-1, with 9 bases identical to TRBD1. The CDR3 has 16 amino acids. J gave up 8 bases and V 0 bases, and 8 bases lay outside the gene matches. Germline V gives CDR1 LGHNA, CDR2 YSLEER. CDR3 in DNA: TGCGCCAGCAGCCAAGACCCCCGGGACAGGGTAGATGAGCAGTTCTTC. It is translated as CASSQDPRDRVDEQFF.

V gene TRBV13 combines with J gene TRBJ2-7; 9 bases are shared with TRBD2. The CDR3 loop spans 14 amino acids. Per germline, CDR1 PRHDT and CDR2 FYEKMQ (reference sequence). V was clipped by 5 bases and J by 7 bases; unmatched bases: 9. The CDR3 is CASSMGLAGREQYF. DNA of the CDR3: TGTGCCAGCAGCATGGGACTAGCCGGAAGGGAGCAGTACTTC.

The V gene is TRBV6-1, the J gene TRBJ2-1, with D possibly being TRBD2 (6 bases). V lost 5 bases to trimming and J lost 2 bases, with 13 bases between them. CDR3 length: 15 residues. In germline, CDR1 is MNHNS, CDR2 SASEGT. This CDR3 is CASSKEGPAYNEQFF. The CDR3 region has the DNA TGTGCCAGCAGTAAGGAGGGACCGGCCTACAATGAGCAGTTCTTC.

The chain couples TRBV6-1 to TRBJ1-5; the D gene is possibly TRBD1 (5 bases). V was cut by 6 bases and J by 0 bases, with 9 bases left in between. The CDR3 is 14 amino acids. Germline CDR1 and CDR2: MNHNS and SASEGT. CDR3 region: CASRQDYSNQPQHF. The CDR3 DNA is TGTGCCAGCAGACAGGATTATAGCAATCAGCCCCAGCATTTT.

This chain's CDR3 is CASSLAPTEAFF. CDR3 DNA: TGTGCCAGCAGCTTAGCCCCCACTGAAGCTTTCTTT. The chain recombines TRBV7-9 with TRBJ1-1; no definite D call. Germline CDR1 and CDR2: SEHNR and FQNEAQ (reference sequence). The germline V and J ends were trimmed by 0 bases and 4 bases, with 3 bases remaining between them. The CDR3 is made up of 12 amino acids.

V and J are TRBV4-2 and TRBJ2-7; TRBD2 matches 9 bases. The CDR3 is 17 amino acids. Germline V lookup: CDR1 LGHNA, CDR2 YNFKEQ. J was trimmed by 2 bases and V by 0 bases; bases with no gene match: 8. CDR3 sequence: CASSQDWLAGPTYEQYF. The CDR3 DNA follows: TGTGCCAGCAGCCAAGATTGGCTAGCGGGACCCACCTACGAGCAGTACTTC.

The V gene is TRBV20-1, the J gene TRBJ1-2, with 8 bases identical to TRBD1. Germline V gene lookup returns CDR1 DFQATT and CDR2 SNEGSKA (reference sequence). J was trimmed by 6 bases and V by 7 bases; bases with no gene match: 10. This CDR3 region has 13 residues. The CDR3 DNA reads TGCAGTGGCCGGACAGGGTTGAAGAATGGCTACACCTTC. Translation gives CSGRTGLKNGYTF.

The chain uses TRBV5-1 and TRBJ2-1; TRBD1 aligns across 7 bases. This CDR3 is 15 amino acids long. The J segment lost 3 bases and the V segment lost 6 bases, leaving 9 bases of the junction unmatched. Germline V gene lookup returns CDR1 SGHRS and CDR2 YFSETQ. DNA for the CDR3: TGCGCCAGCACCGCCCAGGACAGGAACTACAATGAGCAGTTCTTC. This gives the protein CASTAQDRNYNEQFF.

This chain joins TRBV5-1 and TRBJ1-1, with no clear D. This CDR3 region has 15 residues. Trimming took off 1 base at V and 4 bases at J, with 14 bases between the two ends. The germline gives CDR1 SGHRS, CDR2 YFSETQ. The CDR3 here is CASSLSQTMGTEAFF. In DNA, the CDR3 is TGCGCCAGCAGCTTGTCCCAAACGATGGGCACTGAAGCTTTCTTT.

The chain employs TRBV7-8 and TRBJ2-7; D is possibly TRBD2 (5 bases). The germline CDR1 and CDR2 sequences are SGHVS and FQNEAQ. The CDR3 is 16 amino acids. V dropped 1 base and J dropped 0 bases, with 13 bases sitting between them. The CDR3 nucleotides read TGTGCCAGCAGCTTAGTTCCCACAGCGGACTCCTACGAGCAGTACTTC. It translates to CASSLVPTADSYEQYF.

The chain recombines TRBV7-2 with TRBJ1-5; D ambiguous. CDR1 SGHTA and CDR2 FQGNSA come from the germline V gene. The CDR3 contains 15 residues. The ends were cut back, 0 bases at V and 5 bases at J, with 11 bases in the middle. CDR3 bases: TGTGCCAGCAGCTTAGCGCTGCACCCCGATCAGCCCCAGCATTTT. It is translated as CASSLALHPDQPQHF.

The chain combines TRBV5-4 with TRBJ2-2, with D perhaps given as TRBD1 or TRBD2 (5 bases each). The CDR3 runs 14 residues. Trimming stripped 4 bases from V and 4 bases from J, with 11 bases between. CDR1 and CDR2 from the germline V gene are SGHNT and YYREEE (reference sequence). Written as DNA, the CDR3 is TGTGCCAGCAGCCCCCCAGGGAGCACCGGGGAGCTGTTTTTT. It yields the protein CASSPPGSTGELFF. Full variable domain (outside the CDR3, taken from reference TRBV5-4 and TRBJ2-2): ETGVTQSPTHLIKTRGQQVTLRCSSQSGHNTVSWYQQALGQGPQFIFQYYREEENGRGNFPPRFSGLQFPNYSSELNVNALELDDSALYLCASSPPGSTGELFFGEGSRLTVL.

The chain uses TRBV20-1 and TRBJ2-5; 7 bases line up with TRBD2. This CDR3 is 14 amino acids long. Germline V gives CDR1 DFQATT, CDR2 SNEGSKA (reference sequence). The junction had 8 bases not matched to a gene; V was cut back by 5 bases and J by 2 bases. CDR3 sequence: CSAYPAGWQETQYF. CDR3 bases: TGCAGTGCTTATCCAGCGGGATGGCAAGAGACCCAGTACTTC.

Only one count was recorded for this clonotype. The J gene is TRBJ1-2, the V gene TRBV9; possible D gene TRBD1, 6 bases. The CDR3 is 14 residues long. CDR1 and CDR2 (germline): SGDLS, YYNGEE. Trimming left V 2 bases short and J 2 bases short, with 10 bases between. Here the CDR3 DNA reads TGTGCCAGCAGCGTTCTCCAGGGGAACTATGGCTACACCTTC. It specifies CASSVLQGNYGYTF. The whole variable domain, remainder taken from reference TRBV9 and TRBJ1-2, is DSGVTQTPKHLITATGQRVTLRCSPRSGDLSVYWYQQSLDQGLQFLIQYYNGEERAKGNILERFSAQQFPDLHSELNLSSLELGDSALYFCASSVLQGNYGYTFGSGTRLTVV.

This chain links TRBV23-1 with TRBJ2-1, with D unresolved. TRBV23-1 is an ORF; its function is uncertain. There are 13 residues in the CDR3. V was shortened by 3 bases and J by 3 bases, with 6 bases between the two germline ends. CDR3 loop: CASSQAGYNEQFF. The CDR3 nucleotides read TGCGCCAGCAGTCAGGCTGGCTACAATGAGCAGTTCTTC.

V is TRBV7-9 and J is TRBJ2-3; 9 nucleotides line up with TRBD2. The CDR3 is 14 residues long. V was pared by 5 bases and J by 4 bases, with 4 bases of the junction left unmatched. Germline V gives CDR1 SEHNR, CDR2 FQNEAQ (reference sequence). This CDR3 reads CASSPGLAADTQYF. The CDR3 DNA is TGTGCCAGCAGCCCGGGACTAGCCGCAGATACGCAGTATTTT.

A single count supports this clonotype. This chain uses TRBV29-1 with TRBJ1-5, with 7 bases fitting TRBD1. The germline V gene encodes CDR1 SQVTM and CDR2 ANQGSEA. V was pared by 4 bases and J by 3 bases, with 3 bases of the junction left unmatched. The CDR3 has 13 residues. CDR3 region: CSVGQGDNQPQHF. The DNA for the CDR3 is TGCAGCGTTGGACAGGGTGACAATCAGCCCCAGCATTTT.

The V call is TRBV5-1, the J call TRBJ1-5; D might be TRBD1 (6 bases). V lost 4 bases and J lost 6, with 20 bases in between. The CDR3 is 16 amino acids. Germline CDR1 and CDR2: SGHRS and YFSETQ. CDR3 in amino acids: CASSPGTAGGGQPQHF. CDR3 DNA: TGCGCCAGCAGCCCAGGGACGGCCGGAGGGGGTCAGCCCCAGCATTTT.

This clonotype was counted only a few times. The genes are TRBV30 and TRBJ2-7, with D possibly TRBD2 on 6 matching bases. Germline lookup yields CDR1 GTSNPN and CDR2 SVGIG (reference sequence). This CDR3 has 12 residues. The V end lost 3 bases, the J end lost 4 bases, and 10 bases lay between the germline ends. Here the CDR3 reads CAWSRGSYEQYF. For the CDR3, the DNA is TGTGCCTGGAGCCGGGGGTCGTACGAGCAGTACTTC.

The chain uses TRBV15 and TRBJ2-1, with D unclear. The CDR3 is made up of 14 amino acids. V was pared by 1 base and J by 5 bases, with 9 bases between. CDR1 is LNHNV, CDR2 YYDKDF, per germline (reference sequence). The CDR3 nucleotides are TGTGCCACCAGCAGAGTCAACCGGGACAATGAGCAGTTCTTC. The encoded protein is CATSRVNRDNEQFF.

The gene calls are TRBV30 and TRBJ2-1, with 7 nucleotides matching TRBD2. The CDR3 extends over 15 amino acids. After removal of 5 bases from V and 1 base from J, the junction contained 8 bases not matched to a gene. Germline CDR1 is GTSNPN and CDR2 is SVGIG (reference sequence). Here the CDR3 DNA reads TGTGCCTGGCGCCCCTGGGACTATTCCTACAATGAGCAGTTCTTC. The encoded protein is CAWRPWDYSYNEQFF.

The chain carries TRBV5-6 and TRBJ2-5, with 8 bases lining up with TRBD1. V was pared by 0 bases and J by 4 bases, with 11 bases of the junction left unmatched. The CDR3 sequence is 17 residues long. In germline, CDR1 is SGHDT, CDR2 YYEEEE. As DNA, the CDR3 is TGTGCCAGCAGCTTGGGGGCTACAGGGGGGCTAAGAGAGACCCAGTACTTC. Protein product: CASSLGATGGLRETQYF.

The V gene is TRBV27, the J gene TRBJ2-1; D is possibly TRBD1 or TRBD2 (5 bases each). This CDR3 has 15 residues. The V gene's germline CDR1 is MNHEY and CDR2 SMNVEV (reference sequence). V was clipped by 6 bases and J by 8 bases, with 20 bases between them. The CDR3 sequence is CASSLRDPGVDEQFF. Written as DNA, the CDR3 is TGTGCCAGCAGCTTGAGGGACCCCGGGGTGGATGAGCAGTTCTTC.

The CDR3 sequence is CASSPQEDTQYF. The CDR3 nucleotides read TGTGCCAGCTCCCCCCAAGAAGATACGCAGTATTTT. V usage is TRBV18 and J usage is TRBJ2-3; unclear D gene. V was pared by 6 bases and J by 5 bases, with 9 bases between. The CDR3 runs 12 residues. CDR1 KGHSH and CDR2 LQKENI come from the germline V gene.